The 3 T cell receptor beta chains below all came from one sample that was sequenced in a study of OX40 agonist ivuxolimab in advanced cancers. Assay: immunoSEQ multiplex PCR; the TCRdb copy retains only in-frame clones and omits some. The table has 14,000 or so clones, over 70% seen once. The specimen comprised CD4+ or CD8+ T cells sorted from blood, sampled in a trial of the OX40 agonist ivuxolimab. All receptors come from an adult with an advanced solid tumor such as melanoma, head and neck, liver or kidney cancer.

The chain combines TRBV5-6 with TRBJ2-7; maybe TRBD2 (6 bases). CDR3 length: 13 amino acids. Looked up from germline, CDR1 is SGHDT and CDR2 is YYEEEE. Trimming cost V 5 bases and J 6 bases, with 15 bases left between them. Here the CDR3 reads CASRGLATGEQYF. In DNA form, the CDR3 reads TGTGCCAGCAGGGGGCTAGCGACCGGCGAGCAGTACTTC.

The chain is built from TRBV11-3 and TRBJ2-7, with D possibly matching TRBD1 (6 bases). This CDR3 is 15 amino acids long. CDR1 is SGHNT and CDR2 is YENEEA in the germline V gene. V gave up 5 bases and J gave up 2 bases, with 16 bases separating them. CDR3 residues: CASSLGHQGPYEQYF. The CDR3 DNA reads as TGTGCCAGCAGCCTGGGACACCAGGGGCCCTACGAGCAGTACTTC.

This clone was counted a few times. CDR3 nucleotides: TGTGCCAGCAGTTTATTCGTCGACAATGAGCAGTTCTTC. Amino acid sequence: CASSLFVDNEQFF. The genes are TRBV28 and TRBJ2-1; D unclear. The CDR3 length is 13 residues. Deletions cut 1 base from V and 5 bases from J, with 6 bases between. CDR1 MDHEN and CDR2 SYDVKM come from the germline V gene.